Detailed here is one TCR beta chain. Here immunoSEQ multiplex PCR was the method, and the copy in TCRdb shows in-frame clones only, minus some. Across some 180,000 clones, the top ten clones capture approximately 2.2% of the sample. This specimen comes from a study of control samples from healthy donors and cancer patients. Germline loops: CDR1 SNHLY, CDR2 FYNNEI. The junction had 6 bases not matched to a gene; V was cut back by 6 bases and J by 2 bases. This CDR3 comprises 14 residues. The chain is built from TRBV2 and TRBJ2-7; 8 positions agree with TRBD2. The sample was blood. The source of this sequence is a woman aged 30 to 39 in good health. The CDR3 DNA follows: TGTGCCAGCAGGAGACTAGCGAGAGCCTACGAGCAGTACTTC. Translation: CASRRLARAYEQYF.